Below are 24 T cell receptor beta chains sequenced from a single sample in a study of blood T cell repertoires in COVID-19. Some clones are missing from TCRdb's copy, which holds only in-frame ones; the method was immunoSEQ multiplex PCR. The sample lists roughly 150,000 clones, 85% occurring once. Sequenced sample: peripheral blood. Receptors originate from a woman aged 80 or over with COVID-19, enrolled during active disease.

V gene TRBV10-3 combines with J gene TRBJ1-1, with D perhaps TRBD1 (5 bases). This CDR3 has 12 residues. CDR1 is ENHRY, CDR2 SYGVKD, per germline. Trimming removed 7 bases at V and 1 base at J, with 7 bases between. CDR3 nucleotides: TGTGCCATCACAACAGGGAACACTGAAGCTTTCTTT. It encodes CAITTGNTEAFF.

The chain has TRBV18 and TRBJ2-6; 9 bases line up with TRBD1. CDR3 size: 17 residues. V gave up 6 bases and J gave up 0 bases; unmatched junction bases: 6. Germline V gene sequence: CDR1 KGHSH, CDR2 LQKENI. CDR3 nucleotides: TGTGCCAGCTCGCCCACAGGGGGCGGCTCTGGGGCCAACGTCCTGACTTTC. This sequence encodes CASSPTGGGSGANVLTF.

CDR3 in DNA: TGTGCCATCAGTGTCACAGCCTCTGGAAACACCATATATTTT. It is translated as CAISVTASGNTIYF. The chain couples TRBV10-3 to TRBJ1-3; no clear D gene. This CDR3 has 14 amino acids. Trimming pared 4 bases from V and 0 bases from J, leaving 7 bases between. Germline lookup yields CDR1 ENHRY and CDR2 SYGVKD.

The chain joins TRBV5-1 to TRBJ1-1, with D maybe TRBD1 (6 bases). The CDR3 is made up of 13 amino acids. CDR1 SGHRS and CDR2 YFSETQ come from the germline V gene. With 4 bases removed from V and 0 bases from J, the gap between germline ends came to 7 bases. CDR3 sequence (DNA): TGCGCCAGCAGCGGGACACTGAACACTGAAGCTTTCTTT. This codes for CASSGTLNTEAFF.

CDR3 in amino acids: CASSRDRNTEAFF. The DNA for the CDR3 is TGTGCCAGCAGCAGGGACAGGAACACTGAAGCTTTCTTT. V gene TRBV5-8 combines with J gene TRBJ1-1; 7 bases match TRBD1. Germline V lookup: CDR1 SGHTS, CDR2 YDEGEE. The ends lost 4 bases at V and 1 base at J; junction bases unmatched: 1. The CDR3 consists of 13 residues.

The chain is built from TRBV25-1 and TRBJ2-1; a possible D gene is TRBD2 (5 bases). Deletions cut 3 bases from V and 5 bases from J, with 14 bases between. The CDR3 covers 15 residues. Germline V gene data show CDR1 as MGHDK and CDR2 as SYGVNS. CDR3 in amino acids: CASSEVRTGDNEQFF. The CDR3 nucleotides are TGTGCCAGCAGTGAGGTGAGGACTGGAGACAATGAGCAGTTCTTC.

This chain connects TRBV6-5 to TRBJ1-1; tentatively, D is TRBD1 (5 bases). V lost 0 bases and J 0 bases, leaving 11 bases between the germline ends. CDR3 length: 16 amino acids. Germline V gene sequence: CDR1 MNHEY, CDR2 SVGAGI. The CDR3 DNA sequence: TGTGCCAGCAGTTACTCAGAGGGACTAATGAACACTGAAGCTTTCTTT. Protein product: CASSYSEGLMNTEAFF.

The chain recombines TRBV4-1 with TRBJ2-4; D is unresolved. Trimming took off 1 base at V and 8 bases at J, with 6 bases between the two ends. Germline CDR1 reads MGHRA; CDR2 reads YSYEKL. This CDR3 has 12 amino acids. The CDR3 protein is CASSQVFYIQYF. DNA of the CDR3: TGCGCCAGCAGCCAAGTGTTCTACATTCAGTACTTC.

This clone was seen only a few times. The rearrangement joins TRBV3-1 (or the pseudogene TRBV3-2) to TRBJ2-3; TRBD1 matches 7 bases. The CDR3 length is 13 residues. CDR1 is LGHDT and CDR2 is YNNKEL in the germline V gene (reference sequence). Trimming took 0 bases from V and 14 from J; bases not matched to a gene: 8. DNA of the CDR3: TGTGCCAGCAGCCAAGACCCCGGGACAGATACGTATTTT. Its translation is CASSQDPGTDTYF.

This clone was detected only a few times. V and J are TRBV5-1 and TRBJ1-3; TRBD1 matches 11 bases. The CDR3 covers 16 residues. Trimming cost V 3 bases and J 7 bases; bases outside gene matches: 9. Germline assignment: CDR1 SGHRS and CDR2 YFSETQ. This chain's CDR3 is CASSWDPGQGGNTIYF. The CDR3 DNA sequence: TGCGCCAGCAGCTGGGATCCGGGACAGGGGGGTAACACCATATATTTT.

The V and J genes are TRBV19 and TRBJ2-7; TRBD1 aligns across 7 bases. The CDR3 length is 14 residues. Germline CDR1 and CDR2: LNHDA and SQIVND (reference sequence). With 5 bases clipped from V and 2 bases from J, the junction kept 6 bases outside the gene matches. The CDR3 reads CASSSTGVAYEQYF. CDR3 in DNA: TGTGCCAGTAGTTCTACAGGGGTGGCCTACGAGCAGTACTTC.

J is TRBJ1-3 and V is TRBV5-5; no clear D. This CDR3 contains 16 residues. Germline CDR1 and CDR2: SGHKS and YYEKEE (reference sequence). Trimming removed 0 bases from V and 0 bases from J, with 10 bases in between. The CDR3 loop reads CASSLDPVDSGNTIYF. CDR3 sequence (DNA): TGTGCCAGCAGCTTGGACCCTGTAGACTCTGGAAACACCATATATTTT.

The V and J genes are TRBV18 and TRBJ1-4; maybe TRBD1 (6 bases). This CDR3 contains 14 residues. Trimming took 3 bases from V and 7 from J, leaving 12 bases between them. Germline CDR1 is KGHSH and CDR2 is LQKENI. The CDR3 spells CASSPPGDAEKLFF. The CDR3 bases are TGTGCCAGCTCACCGCCAGGGGATGCTGAAAAACTGTTTTTT. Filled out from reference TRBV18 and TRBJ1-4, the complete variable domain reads NAGVMQNPRHLVRRRGQEARLRCSPMKGHSHVYWYRQLPEEGLKFMVYLQKENIIDESGMPKERFSAEFPKEGPSILRIQQVVRGDSAAYFCASSPPGDAEKLFFGSGTQLSVL.

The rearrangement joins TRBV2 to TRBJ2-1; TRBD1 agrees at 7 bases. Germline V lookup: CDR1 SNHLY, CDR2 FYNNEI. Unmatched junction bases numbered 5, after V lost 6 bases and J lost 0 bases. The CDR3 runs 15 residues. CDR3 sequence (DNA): TGTGCCAGCAGATTACAGGGGATCTCCTACAATGAGCAGTTCTTC. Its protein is CASRLQGISYNEQFF.

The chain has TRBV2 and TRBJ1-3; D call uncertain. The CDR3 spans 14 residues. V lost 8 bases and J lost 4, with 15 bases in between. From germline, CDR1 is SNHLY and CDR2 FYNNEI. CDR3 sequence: CASEGSTAGNTIYF. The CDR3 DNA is TGTGCCAGCGAAGGTTCCACAGCAGGAAACACCATATATTTT.

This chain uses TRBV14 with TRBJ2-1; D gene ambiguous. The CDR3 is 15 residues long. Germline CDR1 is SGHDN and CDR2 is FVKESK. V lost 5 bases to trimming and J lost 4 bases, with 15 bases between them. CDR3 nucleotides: TGTGCCAGCAGCAATGGGCGTCCTGATTACAATGAGCAGTTCTTC. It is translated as CASSNGRPDYNEQFF.

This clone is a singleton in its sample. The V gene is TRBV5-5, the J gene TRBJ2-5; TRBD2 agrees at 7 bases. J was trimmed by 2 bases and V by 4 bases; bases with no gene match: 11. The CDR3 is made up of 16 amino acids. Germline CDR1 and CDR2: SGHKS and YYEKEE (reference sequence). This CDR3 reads CASSAGPGGLQETQYF. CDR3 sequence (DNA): TGTGCCAGCAGCGCCGGGCCGGGGGGATTACAAGAGACCCAGTACTTC.

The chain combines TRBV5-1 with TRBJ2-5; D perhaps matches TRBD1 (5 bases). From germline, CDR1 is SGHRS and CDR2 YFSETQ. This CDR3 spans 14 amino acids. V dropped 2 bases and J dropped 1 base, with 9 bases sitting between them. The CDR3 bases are TGCGCCAGCAGCTTCACAAGGGGCCAAGAGACCCAGTACTTC. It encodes CASSFTRGQETQYF.

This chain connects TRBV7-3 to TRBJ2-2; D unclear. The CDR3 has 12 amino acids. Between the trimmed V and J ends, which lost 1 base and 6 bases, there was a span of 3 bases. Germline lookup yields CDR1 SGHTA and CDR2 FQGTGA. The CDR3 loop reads CASSLISGELFF. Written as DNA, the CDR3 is TGTGCCAGCAGCTTAATCTCCGGGGAGCTGTTTTTT. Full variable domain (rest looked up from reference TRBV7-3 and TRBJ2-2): GAGVSQTPSNKVTEKGKYVELRCDPISGHTALYWYRQSLGQGPEFLIYFQGTGAADDSGLPNDRFFAVRPEGSVSTLKIQRTERGDSAVYLCASSLISGELFFGEGSRLTVL.

The CDR3 bases are TGTGCCAGTAGTATGGACAGGGGGGGTGGTACCGGGGAGCTGTTTTTT. Protein sequence: CASSMDRGGGTGELFF. This chain connects TRBV19 to TRBJ2-2; 10 bases line up with TRBD1. Germline trimming cut 3 bases from V and 5 bases from J; bases unmatched to any gene: 6. This CDR3 comprises 16 residues. Germline V lookup: CDR1 LNHDA, CDR2 SQIVND (reference sequence). The entire variable domain, with the rest obtained from reference TRBV19 and TRBJ2-2, is as follows: DGGITQSPKYLFRKEGQNVTLSCEQNLNHDAMYWYRQDPGQGLRLIYYSQIVNDFQKGDIAEGYSVSREKKESFPLTVTSAQKNPTAFYLCASSMDRGGGTGELFFGEGSRLTVL.

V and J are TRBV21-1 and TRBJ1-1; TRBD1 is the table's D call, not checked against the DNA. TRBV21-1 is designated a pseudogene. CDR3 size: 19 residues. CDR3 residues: CASTSQGDRVDPVNTEAFF. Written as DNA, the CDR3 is TGTGCCAGCACCTCCCAAGGAGACAGGGTGGATCCTGTGAACACTGAAGCTTTCTTT.

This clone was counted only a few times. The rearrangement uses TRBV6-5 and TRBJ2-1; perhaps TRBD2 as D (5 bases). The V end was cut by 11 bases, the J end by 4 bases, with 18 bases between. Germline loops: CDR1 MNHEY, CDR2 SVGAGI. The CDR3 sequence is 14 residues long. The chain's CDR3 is CAPPGKPIYNEQFF. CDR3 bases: TGTGCCCCCCCGGGGAAACCCATTTACAATGAGCAGTTCTTC.

CDR3 in amino acids: CASSLSSQANEKLFF. DNA for the CDR3: TGTGCCAGCAGCTTAAGTTCGCAGGCTAATGAAAAACTGTTTTTT. The chain has TRBV7-9 and TRBJ1-4; D is unresolved. Germline CDR1 SEHNR, CDR2 FQNEAQ (reference sequence). The CDR3 sequence is 15 residues long. V was trimmed by 2 bases and J by 3 bases, leaving 10 bases between them.

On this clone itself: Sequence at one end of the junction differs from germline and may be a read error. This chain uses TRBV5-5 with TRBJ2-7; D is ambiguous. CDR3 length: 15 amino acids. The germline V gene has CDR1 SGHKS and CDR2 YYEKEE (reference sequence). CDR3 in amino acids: CASSPGSSESSEQYF. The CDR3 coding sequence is TGTGCCAGCAGCCCAGGATCCTCCGAGTCCTCCGAGCAGTACTTC.